This T cell receptor (beta chain) was retrieved from a study of post-analysis software for immune sequencing data. Across the study: Relapsing-remitting, secondary progressive and progressive-relapsing multiple sclerosis courses were included. Study-level points and caveats: The five TRBV segments detected at higher frequency in patients than in controls included TRBV5-6, TRBV5-1 and TRBV20-1. Controls' normalized Chao1 diversity significantly exceeded that of multiple sclerosis patients.

This CDR3 is 16 amino acids long. Germline-derived CDR1 and CDR2 are LGHNA and YSLEER. V dropped 0 bases and J dropped 2 bases, with 10 bases sitting between them. This clonotype has only a few counts. Its cognate antigen is unknown. cDNA libraries of TCR beta carried unique molecular identifiers. TCRdb passed the PCR reads through MiXCR, listing each CDR3 protein once. This sample has approximately 770,000 distinct CDR3 sequences, with around 46% found just once. The sample was blood. The rearrangement uses TRBV4-3 and TRBJ1-4; D unresolved. The clonotype was recovered from a girl between 5 and 17 years old with multiple sclerosis. In DNA, the CDR3 is TGCGCCAGCAGCCAAGATCGTGGAGGGACTAATGAAAAACTGTTTTTT. It is translated as CASSQDRGGTNEKLFF.